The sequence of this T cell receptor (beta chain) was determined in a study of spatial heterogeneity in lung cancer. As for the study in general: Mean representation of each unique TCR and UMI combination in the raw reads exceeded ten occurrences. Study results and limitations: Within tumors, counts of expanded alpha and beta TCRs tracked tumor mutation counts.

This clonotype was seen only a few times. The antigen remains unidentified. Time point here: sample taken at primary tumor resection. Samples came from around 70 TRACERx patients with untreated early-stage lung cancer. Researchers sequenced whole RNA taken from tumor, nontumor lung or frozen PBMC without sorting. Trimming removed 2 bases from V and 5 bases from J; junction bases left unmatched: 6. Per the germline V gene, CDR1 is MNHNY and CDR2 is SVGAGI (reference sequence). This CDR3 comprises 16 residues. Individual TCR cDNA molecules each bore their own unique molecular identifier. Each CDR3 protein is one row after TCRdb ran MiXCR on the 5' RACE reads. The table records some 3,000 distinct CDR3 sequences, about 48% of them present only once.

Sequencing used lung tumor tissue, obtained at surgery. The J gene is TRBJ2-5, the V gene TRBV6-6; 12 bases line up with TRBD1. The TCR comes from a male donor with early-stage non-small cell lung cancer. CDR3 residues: CASSYPGQGAWETQYF. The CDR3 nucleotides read TGTGCCAGCAGTTACCCGGGACAGGGGGCTTGGGAGACCCAGTACTTC.